The clone carrying this TCR beta chain was seen many times. This CDR3 is 16 amino acids long. After removal of 1 base from V and 1 base from J, the junction contained 3 bases not matched to a gene. Germline V lookup: CDR1 LGHDT, CDR2 YNNKEL (reference sequence). The sample belongs to a study of HIV-infected patients and healthy controls. TCRdb re-called the 5' RACE reads through MiXCR, storing one row per CDR3 protein. Among about 64,000 distinct CDR3 sequences, 15% to 20% were seen once, and the ten largest hold over 1.1%. This TCR was recovered from a human donor in good health. Source material: CD4+ T cells from blood. The rearrangement links TRBV3-1 to TRBJ2-5; the match to TRBD2 covers 10 bases. The CDR3 loop is CASSQALAGTQETQYF. The CDR3 DNA is TGTGCCAGCAGCCAAGCACTAGCGGGGACCCAAGAGACCCAGTACTTC.